Below are 7 T cell receptor beta chains sequenced from a single sample in a study of breast tumors, draining lymph nodes, adjacent tissues. Breast cancer patients provided tissue from their axillary draining lymph nodes. TCRdb re-called the multiplex PCR reads through MiXCR, storing one row per CDR3 protein. The data contain about 180,000 distinct CDR3 sequences, approximately 30% of them singletons. Sequencing used axillary lymph node tissue. The receptor source for this set is a female donor with breast cancer. Some clones in this sample may be carry-over from other donors' samples.

The genes are TRBV24-1 and TRBJ1-1, with TRBD1 matching over 7 bases. This CDR3 contains 14 residues. J lost 8 bases, V lost 4 bases, and 9 bases had no gene match. CDR1 and CDR2 (germline): KGHDR, SFDVKD. The CDR3 loop is CATSDKTGAREAFF. The CDR3 DNA reads TGTGCCACCAGTGACAAAACAGGGGCCCGAGAAGCTTTCTTT.

In this sample, this clonotype turned up many times. This chain joins TRBV19 and TRBJ2-3; TRBD2 aligns across 8 bases. The CDR3 contains 16 residues. J was trimmed by 1 base and V by 5 bases; bases with no gene match: 8. Germline CDR1 is LNHDA and CDR2 is SQIVND (reference sequence). CDR3 protein: CASSPRGGSGTDTQYF. CDR3 bases: TGTGCCAGTAGTCCGCGCGGGGGGAGCGGCACAGATACGCAGTATTTT.

This clonotype rates as medium-sized. The rearrangement uses TRBV20-1 and TRBJ2-5, with 8 bases identical to TRBD2. The V and J ends lost 0 bases and 5 bases, in that order; junction bases with no gene match: 8. The CDR3 consists of 15 residues. Per the germline V gene, CDR1 is DFQATT and CDR2 is SNEGSKA (reference sequence). CDR3 in DNA: TGCAGTGCTAGAGAAATAGCGGGGCCTTCGGAGACCCAGTACTTC. Translated: CSAREIAGPSETQYF.

The rearrangement links TRBV30 to TRBJ2-5; 10 bases match TRBD2. CDR1 is GTSNPN, CDR2 SVGIG, per germline (reference sequence). Trimming at V came to 2 bases and at J to 5 bases, leaving 8 bases not matched to a gene. The length of the CDR3 is 15 residues. CDR3 nucleotides: TGTGCCTGGAGTTCACTAGCGGGAAGCTGGGAGACCCAGTACTTC. Translated, it gives CAWSSLAGSWETQYF.

As regards this clonotype: A read error may produce the germline difference seen at one junction end. The rearrangement links TRBV20-1 to TRBJ2-1, with D maybe TRBD2 (7 bases). CDR3 length equals 16 residues. Germline CDR1 is DFQATT and CDR2 is SNEGSKA (reference sequence). The CDR3 DNA reads TGCAGTGCTAGAGATGCAGGGGAGGGAACTTACAAAGAGCAGTTCTTC. Translation: CSARDAGEGTYKEQFF.

V gene TRBV24-1 combines with J gene TRBJ2-3, with D unresolved. Germline loops: CDR1 KGHDR, CDR2 SFDVKD. The V end was cut by 3 bases, the J end by 6 bases, with 21 bases between. The CDR3 has 17 residues. CDR3 sequence reads: CATSDPARTDTTDTQYF. The CDR3 DNA is TGTGCCACCAGTGATCCGGCCCGGACGGATACGACTGATACGCAGTATTTT.

At least ten counts were recorded for this clonotype. The chain has TRBV4-2 and TRBJ2-1; D not certain. CDR1 and CDR2 (germline): LGHNA, YNFKEQ. The V end lost 1 base, the J end lost 5 bases, and 12 bases lay between the germline ends. The CDR3 extends over 15 amino acids. This CDR3 reads CASSQVRVTHNEQFF. The CDR3 DNA sequence: TGTGCCAGCAGCCAAGTCCGGGTTACCCACAATGAGCAGTTCTTC.